This TCR beta chain was identified in a study of regulatory T cells in long-lasting Graves disease. Study-level information: Over 5 years of antithyroid drugs with positive TSH receptor antibodies was taken to mean persistent Graves' disease.

The time point here: persistent/refractory GD, antithyroid drugs over 5 years with positive TRAb. Scientists built the TCR library using RNA that was extracted from PBMCs. This clonotype was recorded at least ten times. Antigen specificity is unknown. Arm-PCR of CDR3 regions and iRepertoire HTBI primers were used to build TCR beta libraries. TCRdb recomputed calls from the multiplex PCR reads with MiXCR, one row per CDR3 protein. The sample has hundreds of thousands of distinct CDR3 sequences; around 20% are singletons. General study points: TCR diversity was lower in persistent Graves' patients (versus newly diagnosed ones).

Sequenced here: peripheral blood mononuclear cells (PBMCs), sampled when the disease was refractory, from a patient treated with antithyroid drugs. The sequence derives from a female donor with Graves disease.

Here the CDR3 reads CASTEDWGFTF. The CDR3 DNA reads TGTGCCAGCACCGAGGACTGGGGATTCACCTTC. The genes are TRBV28 and TRBJ1-2; D remains unclear. Germline CDR1 is MDHEN and CDR2 is SYDVKM. The CDR3 covers 11 residues. The V end lost 7 bases, the J end lost 13 bases, and 16 bases lay between the germline ends.